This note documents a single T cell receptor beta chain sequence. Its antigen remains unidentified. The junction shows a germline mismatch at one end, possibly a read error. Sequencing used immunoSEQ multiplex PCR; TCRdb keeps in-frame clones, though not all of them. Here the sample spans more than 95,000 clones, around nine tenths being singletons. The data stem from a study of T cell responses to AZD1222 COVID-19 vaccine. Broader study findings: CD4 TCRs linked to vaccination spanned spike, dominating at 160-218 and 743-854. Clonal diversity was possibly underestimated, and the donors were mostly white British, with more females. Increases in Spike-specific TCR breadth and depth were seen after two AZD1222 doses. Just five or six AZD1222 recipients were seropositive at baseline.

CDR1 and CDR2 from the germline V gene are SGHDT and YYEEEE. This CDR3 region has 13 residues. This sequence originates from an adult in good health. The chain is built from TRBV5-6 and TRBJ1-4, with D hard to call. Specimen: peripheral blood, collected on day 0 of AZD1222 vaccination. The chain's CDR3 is CASTSTTNEKLFF. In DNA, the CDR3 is TGTGCCAGCACCTCCACAACAAATGAAAAACTGTTTTTT. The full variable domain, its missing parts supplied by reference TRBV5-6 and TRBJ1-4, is DAGVTQSPTHLIKTRGQQVTLRCSPKSGHDTVSWYQQALGQGPQFIFQYYEEEERQRGNFPDRFSGHQFPNYSSELNVNALLLGDSALYLCASTSTTNEKLFFGSGTQLSVL.